This record concerns one T cell receptor beta chain sequence. What it binds is unknown. Everyone who gave samples was a healthy Caucasian. A template switching step contributed a universal primer site, while unique molecular identifiers were present in the cDNA. TCRdb ran MiXCR on the 5' RACE reads and lists one entry per CDR3 protein. The table has roughly 1.6 million distinct CDR3 sequences, about 31% seen once. The CDR3 has 17 amino acids. Per the germline V gene, CDR1 is LGHDT and CDR2 is YNNKEL (reference sequence). V lost 4 bases and J 4 bases, leaving 21 bases between the germline ends. The data are from a study of identical twins. Study-level points and caveats: Conclusions leaned on cross-sectional statistical analysis and did not track the same donors over time.

Sequencing was carried out using cord blood. This sequence joins TRBV3-1 and TRBJ2-3, with D possibly TRBD2 on 7 matching bases. This clonotype was obtained from a newborn girl in good health. The CDR3 coding sequence is TGTGCCAGCAGCCTCGGTCTGTGGGGGGGCCGTGCAGATACGCAGTATTTT. This codes for CASSLGLWGGRADTQYF.